The T cell receptor (beta chain) under discussion was sequenced for a study of blood T cells in healthy people across ages. Study-wide points: A greater number of naive CD4+ cells and higher diversity distinguished long-lived donors from aged donors.

This clonotype came up a few times. Its specificity is unknown. The CDR3 has 16 residues. V lost 0 bases, J lost 4 bases, and 13 bases lay in between. CDR1 SGHNT and CDR2 YYREEE come from the germline V gene (reference sequence). A second roughly 7 to 11 cycle PCR used barcoded and J-beta primers. TCRdb re-analysed the 5' RACE reads in MiXCR, keeping a single row per CDR3 protein. The table records around 780,000 distinct CDR3 sequences, 20% to 30% of them present only once. The sample also formed part of further work on T cells of mothers and their children.

Sequencing input: blood. The V gene is TRBV5-4, the J gene TRBJ1-4; perhaps TRBD1 as D (6 bases). This clonotype originated in a boy aged 5-17 years in good health. CDR3 in amino acids: CASSLAGAQGNEKLFF. DNA for the CDR3: TGTGCCAGCAGCTTGGCAGGGGCGCAGGGTAATGAAAAACTGTTTTTT.